This is a list of T cell receptor beta chains from one sample in a study of molecular identifiers for immune sequencing clone quantification. TCRdb re-called the PCR reads through MiXCR, storing one row per CDR3 protein. The table has approximately 500,000 distinct CDR3 sequences, about a fifth seen once. What was sequenced was naive CD8+ T cells from blood, with Jurkat cell RNA spiked in. The source is a human donor in good health. Some libraries in this study had Jurkat cell RNA spiked in. The CDR3 runs from the conserved cysteine through the conserved F or W. A D gene is named only where the DNA matches it firmly. Size tells how often a clone was seen (once, few, many) or the class of an expanded clone, and some rows leave it out.

d_gene,v_gene,abundance,j_gene,CDR3nt,CDR3aa
NA,TRBV4-3,many,TRBJ1-1,TGCGCCAGCAGCTTCTCGGTGGACACTGAAGCTTTCTTT,CASSFSVDTEAFF
NA,TRBV9,many,TRBJ2-3,TGTGCCAGCAGCGTAGGGGGACATAGCACAGATACGCAGTATTTT,CASSVGGHSTDTQYF
TRBD1,TRBV28,NA,TRBJ2-6,TGTGCCAGCAGCAATTTACAGGGGGCGTGGGGGGCCAACGTCCTGACTTTC,CASSNLQGAWGANVLTF
NA,TRBV20-1,many,TRBJ2-7,TGCAGTGCCCTGGACGGCTACGAGCAGTACTTC,CSALDGYEQYF
TRBD1,TRBV12-3/TRBV12-4,few,TRBJ2-5,TGTGCCAGTAATCAGGGGGCAAGCGGAGAGACCCAGTACTTC,CASNQGASGETQYF
TRBD2,TRBV20-1,many,TRBJ2-3,TGCAGTGCTAGAGATTACCGGGGGACTAGTGCAGATACGCAGTATTTT,CSARDYRGTSADTQYF
TRBD1,TRBV4-1,few,TRBJ1-1,TGCGCCAGCAGCCAAGATAGGACAGGTGAAGCTTTCTTT,CASSQDRTGEAFF
TRBD2,TRBV6-6,many,TRBJ2-3,TGTGCCAGCAGCCGGCAGCGGGGTTGGGATACGCAGTATTTT,CASSRQRGWDTQYF
NA,TRBV4-3,many,TRBJ2-3,TGCGCCAGCAGCCAAGATGAGGCAGGGAGCTTCTCTAGCACAGATACGCAGTATTTT,CASSQDEAGSFSSTDTQYF
NA,TRBV27,many,TRBJ2-7,TGTGCCAGCAGTGTACACAGGGCGGGGGAGCAGTACTTC,CASSVHRAGEQYF
NA,TRBV28,NA,TRBJ2-7,TGTGCCAGCACCACCCGAGGTAGCGGTGACAATGAGCAGTACTTC,CASTTRGSGDNEQYF
NA,TRBV7-9,NA,TRBJ1-6,TGTGCCAGCAGCTTAGGGGACGGATCACCCCTCCACTTT,CASSLGDGSPLHF
NA,TRBV13,few,TRBJ2-7,TGTGCCAGCACCCTAGGGAATGCGGGCGAGCAGTACTTC,CASTLGNAGEQYF
NA,TRBV20-1,few,TRBJ2-3,TGCAGTGCTAGAGATCGAGAATTTGTAGGGAGATCTGATACGCAGTATTTT,CSARDREFVGRSDTQYF
TRBD1,TRBV28,few,TRBJ2-7,TGTGCCAGCAGTCGAAGGACAGGGCCTTTCGAGCAGTACTTC,CASSRRTGPFEQYF
NA,TRBV7-9,many,TRBJ1-1,TGTGCCAGCAGCTTAGATACTGGGGACACTGAAGCTTTCTTT,CASSLDTGDTEAFF
NA,TRBV7-3,many,TRBJ1-1,TGTGCCAGCAGCTCCGTCGATCAGAACACTGAAGCTTTCTTT,CASSSVDQNTEAFF
NA,TRBV2,many,TRBJ2-1,TGTGCCAGCAGCCCCAAGTTCCTCTACAATGAGCAGTTCTTC,CASSPKFLYNEQFF
NA,TRBV13,many,TRBJ2-1,TGTGCCAGCAGGTCCGGCTACAATGAGCAGTTCTTC,CASRSGYNEQFF
TRBD1,TRBV29-1,many,TRBJ1-2,TGCAGCGTTCCCCGAACCGGAGACAGGGTCCCAAACTATGGCTACACCTTC,CSVPRTGDRVPNYGYTF
NA,TRBV7-2,few,TRBJ2-5,TGTGCCAGCAGTCGGCCGGGGGAGTACGGAGAGACCCAGTACTTC,CASSRPGEYGETQYF
NA,TRBV19,few,TRBJ2-2,TGTGCCAGTACATGGGCCGGGGAGCTGTTTTTT,CASTWAGELFF
NA,TRBV7-6,NA,TRBJ1-6,TGTGCCAGCAGCGAAAAAATCCCAGCAAGCTCCTATAATTCACCCCTCCACTTT,CASSEKIPASSYNSPLHF
NA,TRBV5-1,few,TRBJ1-1,TGCGCCAGCAGCTTGGCTGGGGGAGACAATGAAGCTTTCTTT,CASSLAGGDNEAFF
NA,TRBV14,many,TRBJ2-7,TGTGCCAGCAGCCAAACAGGGTACGAGCAGTACTTC,CASSQTGYEQYF
NA,TRBV28,NA,TRBJ1-1,TGTGCCAGCAGTTTAGAGGGGACGTACACTGAAGCTTTCTTT,CASSLEGTYTEAFF
TRBD1,TRBV10-3,NA,TRBJ1-6,TGTGCCACCAGGGGGACAGGGGATTACTCCTATAATTCACCCCTCCACTTT,CATRGTGDYSYNSPLHF
TRBD2,TRBV19,few,TRBJ2-3,TGTGCCAGTAGTATAGGAGTAGCGGGATTATATACGCAGTATTTT,CASSIGVAGLYTQYF
NA,TRBV4-1,many,TRBJ1-5,TGCGCCAGCAGCCAAGACAGTTACAATCAGCCCCAGCATTTT,CASSQDSYNQPQHF
NA,TRBV2,many,TRBJ2-7,TGTGCCAGCAGGCCCGGGATCTCCTACGAGCAGTACTTC,CASRPGISYEQYF
TRBD2,TRBV5-3,NA,TRBJ2-1,TGTGCCAGCAGCGACGGACTAGCGAGGGCCGCTACGGATGAGCAGTTCTTC,CASSDGLARAATDEQFF
TRBD1,TRBV6-5,NA,TRBJ2-7,TGTGCCAGCAGTTACTGGGGGACAGGGGCCGAGCAGTACTTC,CASSYWGTGAEQYF
NA,TRBV19,few,TRBJ2-7,TGTGCCAGTAGTATCCGGGACGGAGCCTACGAGCAGTACTTC,CASSIRDGAYEQYF
NA,TRBV3-2,NA,TRBJ1-5,TGTGCCAGCAGCAGACGGACAAGGCGGCGTCAGCCCCAGCATTTT,CASSRRTRRRQPQHF
NA,TRBV15,few,TRBJ1-5,TGTGCCACCACCGGGGGCAGAAGCAATCAGCCCCAGCATTTT,CATTGGRSNQPQHF
TRBD1,TRBV4-3,NA,TRBJ1-2,TGCGCCAGCAGCCAAGGGAGACAGGGGTACTATGGCTACACCTTC,CASSQGRQGYYGYTF
NA,TRBV9,NA,TRBJ1-6,TGTGCCAGCAGCGAGGGTGGGGGAAATTCACCCATCCACTTT,CASSEGGGNSPIHF
NA,TRBV29-1,NA,TRBJ2-7,TGCAGCGTTGAAAGCGGGACAGGTGACTCCTACGAGCAGTACTTC,CSVESGTGDSYEQYF
TRBD2,TRBV4-3,few,TRBJ2-3,TGCGCCAGCAGCCAAGGACTAGCGGGGGCGAATACGCAGTATTTT,CASSQGLAGANTQYF
NA,TRBV7-9,NA,TRBJ1-2,TGTGCCAGCAGCCCGGGCAATCTCTATGGCTACACCTTC,CASSPGNLYGYTF
TRBD1,TRBV5-4,many,TRBJ2-7,TGTGCCAGCAGCATTGGGACAGGGGTCTCCTACGAGCAGTACTTC,CASSIGTGVSYEQYF
NA,TRBV7-2,NA,TRBJ2-1,TGTGCCAGCAGCTTCCACCTAGCCGACAATGAGCAGTTCTTC,CASSFHLADNEQFF
NA,TRBV6-2/TRBV6-3,few,TRBJ1-5,TGTGCCAGCACCTACGGGTTCAATCAGCCCCAGCATTTT,CASTYGFNQPQHF